The 29 T cell receptor beta chains below all came from one sample that was sequenced in a study of T-cell reconstitution after alpha-beta-depleted transplantation in children (dated by TCRdb to about 2016). The method behind the library was PCR. Sequencing used an Illumina HiSeq 2500. To normalize quantification of the TCRbeta repertoire, the TCR libraries were built with molecular barcoding that relied on unique molecular identifiers. TCRdb reprocessing: public reads trimmed at Q25 with fastp, clones called with MiXCR, in-frame beta chains kept. One record per CDR3 amino acid sequence lists the most common genes and DNA. The sample yields around 250,000 distinct CDR3 sequences; 7.5% to 9.5% were counted once. The ten biggest clones cover 6% to 7% of the sample. The treatment or condition label for this specimen denotes: allogeneic hematopoietic cell transplantation with graft depleted of TCRalphabeta T cells and CD19 B cells.

This specimen was PBMCs, mostly from graft donor cells, taken 180 days after TCRalphabeta/CD19-depleted stem cell transplant. The receptors shown here come from a male patient between 5 and 17 years old who had a stem cell transplant for acute lymphoblastic leukemia, so the T cells may come from the graft donor.

This clonotype came up many times. This chain connects TRBV7-6 to TRBJ1-5; a weak D match, TRBD1 (5 bases). This CDR3 region has 15 residues. Germline assignment: CDR1 SGHVS and CDR2 FNYEAQ. Deletions cut 1 base from V and 2 bases from J, with 9 bases between. CDR3 in DNA: TGTGCCAGCAGCTTAGGTAGGGGCGGCAATCAGCCCCAGCATTTT. This gives the protein CASSLGRGGNQPQHF.

In this sample, this clonotype turned up many times. The chain employs TRBV10-3 and TRBJ1-4; 9 bases match TRBD1. Germline CDR1 ENHRY, CDR2 SYGVKD. This CDR3 has 14 amino acids. The J segment lost 7 bases and the V segment lost 4 bases, leaving 4 bases of the junction unmatched. CDR3 DNA sequence: TGTGCCATCAGTGCCGGGACAGGGAGTGAAAAACTGTTTTTT. Amino acids: CAISAGTGSEKLFF.

This clonotype came up many times. The V and J genes are TRBV7-2 and TRBJ2-1; D call uncertain. CDR3 length: 12 amino acids. The germline CDR1 and CDR2 sequences are SGHTA and FQGNSA. The V end was cut by 5 bases, the J end by 9 bases, with 11 bases between. The CDR3 loop is CASSPYIGEQFF. The CDR3, as DNA: TGTGCCAGCAGCCCATATATCGGTGAGCAGTTCTTC.

The sample holds many counts of this clonotype. The rearrangement joins TRBV4-3 to TRBJ1-1; perhaps TRBD1 as D (5 bases). This CDR3 has 13 residues. CDR1 is LGHNA and CDR2 is YSLEER in the germline V gene. V was clipped by 4 bases and J by 3 bases, with 9 bases between them. The CDR3, as DNA: TGCGCCAGCAGCCTGACAGTCTACACTGAAGCTTTCTTT. Residues: CASSLTVYTEAFF.

This clonotype came up many times. The CDR3 DNA reads TGTGCCAGCAGCAAAGGGGGCTGGGAGCAGTTCTTC. It is translated as CASSKGGWEQFF. The V and J genes are TRBV4-2 and TRBJ2-1, with 7 bases lining up with TRBD1. The CDR3 is made up of 12 amino acids. Germline CDR1 LGHNA, CDR2 YNFKEQ. Trimming took 5 bases from V and 10 from J; bases not matched to a gene: 5.

This clonotype was counted ten times or more. The chain carries TRBV5-1 and TRBJ1-1; 8 bases line up with TRBD1. The V gene end was trimmed by 3 bases and the J gene end by 6 bases; junction bases not matched to a gene: 1. Germline assignment: CDR1 SGHRS and CDR2 YFSETQ. The CDR3 sequence is 12 residues long. This CDR3 reads CASSSGQAEAFF. The CDR3 coding sequence is TGCGCCAGCAGCTCGGGACAGGCTGAAGCTTTCTTT.

In its sample, this clonotype was seen many times. This chain connects TRBV28 to TRBJ2-3; D assignment may be TRBD1 or TRBD2 (5 bases each). The germline V and J ends were trimmed by 7 bases and 2 bases, with 13 bases remaining between them. The V gene's germline CDR1 is MDHEN and CDR2 SYDVKM. The CDR3 is made up of 14 amino acids. The CDR3 sequence: CASTSWGFTDTQYF. As DNA, the CDR3 is TGTGCCAGCACGTCATGGGGGTTCACAGATACGCAGTATTTT.

This clonotype was recorded at least ten times. CDR3 nucleotide sequence: TGTGCCAGCAGTTACTCTGGGCCAGCGGGAGGGTTGGGCAATGAGCAGTTCTTC. Its translation is CASSYSGPAGGLGNEQFF. The V and J genes are TRBV6-2 or TRBV6-3 and TRBJ2-1, with 10 nucleotides matching TRBD2. Germline CDR1 is MNHEY and CDR2 is SVGEGT. This CDR3 is 18 amino acids long. J lost 6 bases, V lost 0 bases, and 11 bases had no gene match.

This clonotype has a count of ten or more. The chain uses TRBV12-3 or TRBV12-4 and TRBJ2-1, with D perhaps being TRBD1 or TRBD2 (5 bases each). Between the trimmed V and J ends, which lost 1 base and 8 bases, there was a span of 9 bases. The CDR3 is 13 residues long. CDR3 amino acids: CASSLVGVDEQFF. Here the CDR3 DNA reads TGTGCCAGCAGTTTAGTGGGGGTGGATGAGCAGTTCTTC.

This clonotype was observed many times. This sequence joins TRBV28 and TRBJ1-4, with TRBD1 matching 8 bases. The CDR3 runs to 16 residues. Trimming removed 6 bases from V and 7 bases from J; junction bases left unmatched: 13. Germline CDR1 MDHEN, CDR2 SYDVKM. The CDR3 region is CASSPFGGQEFEKLFF. The CDR3 DNA reads TGTGCCAGCAGCCCCTTTGGGGGACAGGAGTTTGAAAAACTGTTTTTT.

In its sample, this clonotype was seen many times. The chain couples TRBV29-1 to TRBJ1-1; D gene uncertain. With 7 bases removed from V and 0 bases from J, the gap between germline ends came to 15 bases. CDR1 is SQVTM, CDR2 ANQGSEA, per germline. CDR3 length equals 14 residues. CDR3 residues: CSGEESTMNTEAFF. Here the CDR3 DNA reads TGCAGCGGGGAGGAGTCCACTATGAACACTGAAGCTTTCTTT.

This clonotype was recorded many times. The chain couples TRBV4-1 to TRBJ2-7; D may be TRBD1 (7 bases). CDR1 and CDR2 from the germline V gene are MGHRA and YSYEKL. This CDR3 region has 18 residues. Trimming pared 0 bases from V and 1 base from J, leaving 19 bases between. The CDR3 loop reads CASSQDSLVRGESYEQYF. The CDR3 DNA is TGCGCCAGCAGCCAAGATAGTTTGGTCAGGGGGGAATCCTACGAGCAGTACTTC.

This clonotype was detected many times. The chain combines TRBV18 with TRBJ2-1, with TRBD2 as a possible D gene (5 bases). Per the germline V gene, CDR1 is KGHSH and CDR2 is LQKENI. V was trimmed by 3 bases and J by 5 bases, leaving 17 bases between them. The CDR3 contains 16 residues. The CDR3 DNA is TGTGCCAGCTCACCGGAAGGCAGGAGGTCCGACAATGAGCAGTTCTTC. Amino acid sequence: CASSPEGRRSDNEQFF. Combining the CDR3 with reference TRBV18 and TRBJ2-1 gives the whole variable domain NAGVMQNPRHLVRRRGQEARLRCSPMKGHSHVYWYRQLPEEGLKFMVYLQKENIIDESGMPKERFSAEFPKEGPSILRIQQVVRGDSAAYFCASSPEGRRSDNEQFFGPGTRLTVL.

In its sample, this clonotype was seen many times. This chain joins TRBV7-9 and TRBJ2-7; D unresolved. CDR1 and CDR2 (germline): SEHNR, FQNEAQ (reference sequence). The CDR3 is 14 amino acids. The ends were cut back, 0 bases at V and 2 bases at J, with 8 bases in the middle. The CDR3, as DNA: TGTGCCAGCAGCTTAGCGACACCCACCTACGAGCAGTACTTC. Residues: CASSLATPTYEQYF.

This chain connects TRBV11-2 to TRBJ2-7; unclear D gene. The V end was cut by 6 bases, the J end by 4 bases, with 10 bases between. The CDR3 totals 12 residues. Germline CDR1 reads SGHAT; CDR2 reads FQNNGV. CDR3 sequence (DNA): TGTGCCAGCAGTGGAATTCGGTACGAGCAGTACTTC. It specifies CASSGIRYEQYF.

Many counts were recorded for this clonotype. The rearrangement links TRBV20-1 to TRBJ1-2, with D possibly matching TRBD1 (6 bases). V was clipped by 4 bases and J by 3 bases, with 9 bases between them. Looked up from germline, CDR1 is DFQATT and CDR2 is SNEGSKA (reference sequence). CDR3 length equals 12 residues. CDR3 in DNA: TGCAGTGCTACGAGGGGGGACTATGGCTACACCTTC. Translating gives CSATRGDYGYTF.

This clonotype was seen ten or more times. The chain couples TRBV7-2 to TRBJ2-1; no reliable D call. Germline lookup yields CDR1 SGHTA and CDR2 FQGNSA. The CDR3 consists of 15 residues. Trimming shortened V by 5 bases and J by 3 bases, and 14 bases separated the two germline ends. For the CDR3, the DNA is TGTGCCAGCAGCCCCGGACCTTCGTTCTACAATGAGCAGTTCTTC. It translates to CASSPGPSFYNEQFF.

This clonotype was detected ten times or more. The CDR3 is CASSYTAGVTEAFF. CDR3 sequence (DNA): TGTGCCAGCAGTTATACAGCCGGGGTCACTGAAGCTTTCTTT. This chain joins TRBV6-5 and TRBJ1-1; no clear D gene. This CDR3 comprises 14 residues. V was shortened by 3 bases and J by 4 bases, with 12 bases between the two germline ends. Germline CDR1 and CDR2: MNHEY and SVGAGI.

This clonotype showed up many times. The chain combines TRBV5-1 with TRBJ1-3; no clear D. This CDR3 is 13 amino acids long. Trimming left V 1 base short and J 3 bases short, with 5 bases between. Germline-derived CDR1 and CDR2 are SGHRS and YFSETQ. The CDR3 DNA follows: TGCGCCAGCAGCTTGTTGGGTGGAAACACCATATATTTT. It codes for CASSLLGGNTIYF.

This clonotype was seen ten or more times. The chain joins TRBV9 to TRBJ1-1; D unclear. Germline values: CDR1 SGDLS, CDR2 YYNGEE. The CDR3 loop spans 14 amino acids. V shed 3 bases and J shed 4 bases, with 13 bases lying between them. CDR3 protein: CASSAYDGGTEAFF. In nucleotides, the CDR3 is TGTGCCAGCAGCGCTTACGACGGCGGCACTGAAGCTTTCTTT.

This clonotype was detected ten times or more. V usage is TRBV20-1 and J usage is TRBJ2-7; D is perhaps TRBD2 (6 bases). V was clipped by 3 bases and J by 0 bases, with 18 bases between them. Germline V gives CDR1 DFQATT, CDR2 SNEGSKA (reference sequence). The CDR3 extends over 16 amino acids. The CDR3: CSASKVSGLSSYEQYF. Here the CDR3 DNA reads TGCAGTGCTAGCAAGGTCAGCGGGCTAAGCTCCTACGAGCAGTACTTC.

This clonotype came up many times. The chain couples TRBV11-2 to TRBJ2-4; D may be TRBD2 (6 bases). The CDR3 sequence is 15 residues long. From germline, CDR1 is SGHAT and CDR2 FQNNGV. Trimming shortened V by 5 bases and J by 4 bases, and 15 bases separated the two germline ends. The CDR3 DNA sequence: TGTGCCAGCAGCCCTCGACTCCGGGGGAAAAACATTCAGTACTTC. Translating it yields CASSPRLRGKNIQYF.

In this sample, this clonotype turned up many times. The genes are TRBV12-3 or TRBV12-4 and TRBJ2-1; perhaps TRBD1 as D (6 bases). The length of the CDR3 is 14 residues. Trimming removed 7 bases at V and 5 bases at J, with 15 bases between. The CDR3, as DNA: TGTGCCAGCACCGGGGCAGGGGCCCACAATGAGCAGTTCTTC. Protein: CASTGAGAHNEQFF.

This clonotype was picked up many times. The V gene is TRBV27, the J gene TRBJ2-1; D assignment may be TRBD1 or TRBD2 (5 bases each). Trimming stripped 4 bases from V and 8 bases from J, with 12 bases between. The CDR3 is 13 amino acids. Germline assignment: CDR1 MNHEY and CDR2 SMNVEV (reference sequence). CDR3 region: CASSWGFGDEQFF. The CDR3 DNA follows: TGTGCCAGCAGTTGGGGGTTTGGGGATGAGCAGTTCTTC.

This chain uses TRBV5-1 with TRBJ1-2; D call uncertain. The V end lost 2 bases, the J end lost 4 bases, and 15 bases lay between the germline ends. Germline V lookup: CDR1 SGHRS, CDR2 YFSETQ. The CDR3 totals 15 residues. CDR3 nucleotide sequence: TGCGCCAGCAGCTTCGGACTCTTCAAGTCCTATGGCTACACCTTC. Its translation is CASSFGLFKSYGYTF.

This clonotype was recorded many times. J is TRBJ2-7 and V is TRBV20-1, with 9 bases lining up with TRBD1. Trimming at V came to 0 bases and at J to 11 bases, leaving 5 bases not matched to a gene. This CDR3 region has 12 residues. The germline CDR1 and CDR2 sequences are DFQATT and SNEGSKA (reference sequence). CDR3 region: CSARERGQGKYF. Written as DNA, the CDR3 is TGCAGTGCTAGAGAGAGGGGACAGGGAAAGTACTTC.

This clonotype was seen repeatedly, ten times or more. J is TRBJ1-5 and V is TRBV7-2, with D uncertain. Trimming removed 5 bases at V and 7 bases at J, with 18 bases between. Germline lookup yields CDR1 SGHTA and CDR2 FQGNSA. This CDR3 spans 15 amino acids. This CDR3 is CASSQGGGLEQPQHF. CDR3 in DNA: TGTGCCAGCAGCCAAGGAGGAGGGCTTGAGCAGCCCCAGCATTTT.

There are many counts of this clonotype. J is TRBJ2-3 and V is TRBV20-1; maybe TRBD1 (6 bases). The CDR3 has 13 residues. V lost 5 bases and J 0 bases, leaving 9 bases between the germline ends. The V gene's germline CDR1 is DFQATT and CDR2 SNEGSKA (reference sequence). CDR3 sequence reads: CSAGQTSTDTQYF. The CDR3 coding sequence is TGCAGTGCTGGACAGACTAGCACAGATACGCAGTATTTT.

The chain employs TRBV13 and TRBJ2-1, with 7 positions matching TRBD1. The length of the CDR3 is 18 residues. V shed 11 bases, J shed 0 bases, and the junction held 19 bases outside the gene matches. Per the germline V gene, CDR1 is PRHDT and CDR2 is FYEKMQ (reference sequence). The CDR3 reads CACISKGQRLSSYNEQFF. The CDR3 DNA reads TGTGCCTGCATCTCAAAGGGACAGCGCCTTAGCTCCTACAATGAGCAGTTCTTC.